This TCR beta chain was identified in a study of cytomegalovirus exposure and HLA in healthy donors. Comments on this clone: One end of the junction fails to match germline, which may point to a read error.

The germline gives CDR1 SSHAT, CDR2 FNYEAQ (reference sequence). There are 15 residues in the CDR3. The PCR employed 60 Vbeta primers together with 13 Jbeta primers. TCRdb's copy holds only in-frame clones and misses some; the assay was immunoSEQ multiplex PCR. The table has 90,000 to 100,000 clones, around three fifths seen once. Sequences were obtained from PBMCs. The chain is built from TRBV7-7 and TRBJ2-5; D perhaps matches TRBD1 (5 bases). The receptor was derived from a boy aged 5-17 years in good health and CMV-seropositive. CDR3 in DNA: TGTGCTAGCAGCCTCGGATCAGGGCCCCAAGAGACCCAGTACTTC. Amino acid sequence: CASSLGSGPQETQYF. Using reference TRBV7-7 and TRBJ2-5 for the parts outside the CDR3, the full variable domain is GAGVSQSPRYKVTKRGQDVTLRCDPISSHATLYWYQQALGQGPEFLTYFNYEAQPDKSGLPSDRFSAERPEGSISTLTIQRTEQRDSAMYRCASSLGSGPQETQYFGPGTRLLVL.